A selection of T cell receptor beta chains follows, all from one sample in a study of post-analysis software for immune sequencing data. TCRdb redid the calling of the PCR reads with MiXCR, one entry per CDR3 protein. The sample contains roughly 700,000 distinct CDR3 sequences, about 32% of which appear only once. The sequencing sample was made of blood. All receptors come from a girl aged 10-17 years with multiple sclerosis. Both conserved end residues are part of each CDR3. A D gene is named only where the DNA matches it firmly. Size tells how often a clone was seen (once, few, many) or the class of an expanded clone, and some rows leave it out.

clone_size: few; d_call: TRBD1; v_call: TRBV2; j_call: TRBJ1-4; cdr3_aa: CASRPDRANEKLFF; cdr3_nt: TGTGCCAGCAGGCCGGACAGGGCTAATGAAAAACTGTTTTTT
clone_size: few; d_call: -; v_call: TRBV6-1; j_call: TRBJ1-2; cdr3_aa: CASSDLAIRFSLAVGGYTF; cdr3_nt: TGTGCCAGCAGTGACCTAGCTATCAGATTCTCTTTAGCAGTCGGTGGCTACACCTTC
clone_size: -; d_call: -; v_call: TRBV29-1; j_call: TRBJ1-1; cdr3_aa: CSGHVRGHTEAFF; cdr3_nt: TGCAGCGGCCACGTTCGGGGACACACTGAAGCTTTCTTT
clone_size: -; d_call: TRBD2; v_call: TRBV29-1; j_call: TRBJ2-3; cdr3_aa: CSVEDRGTSGPTDTQYF; cdr3_nt: TGCAGCGTTGAAGATCGGGGGACTAGCGGCCCCACAGATACGCAGTATTTT
clone_size: -; d_call: TRBD1; v_call: TRBV5-1; j_call: TRBJ2-2; cdr3_aa: CASSIDRAAGELFF; cdr3_nt: TGCGCCAGCAGTATAGACAGGGCGGCGGGGGAGCTGTTTTTT
clone_size: few; d_call: -; v_call: TRBV5-1; j_call: TRBJ1-2; cdr3_aa: CASSLGPGANYGYTF; cdr3_nt: TGCGCCAGCAGCTTGGGTCCAGGGGCTAACTATGGCTACACCTTC
clone_size: -; d_call: TRBD2; v_call: TRBV7-6; j_call: TRBJ2-7; cdr3_aa: CASSRSPGLAGVRYF; cdr3_nt: TGTGCCAGCAGCCGATCCCCGGGACTAGCGGGGGTACGGTACTTC
clone_size: few; d_call: -; v_call: TRBV24-1; j_call: TRBJ2-1; cdr3_aa: CATSDYGAVNEQFF; cdr3_nt: TGTGCCACCAGTGATTATGGCGCGGTAAATGAGCAGTTCTTC
clone_size: few; d_call: -; v_call: TRBV6-2/TRBV6-3; j_call: TRBJ2-1; cdr3_aa: CASSPKRVTYNEQFF; cdr3_nt: TGTGCCAGCAGCCCAAAGCGGGTGACCTACAATGAGCAGTTCTTC
clone_size: -; d_call: TRBD1; v_call: TRBV12-3/TRBV12-4; j_call: TRBJ1-5; cdr3_aa: CASTSGGVSQPQHF; cdr3_nt: TGTGCCAGCACCTCAGGGGGGGTCAGTCAGCCCCAGCATTTT
clone_size: many; d_call: TRBD1; v_call: TRBV20-1; j_call: TRBJ2-7; cdr3_aa: CSAPGTVHYEQYF; cdr3_nt: TGCAGTGCCCCCGGGACAGTACACTACGAGCAGTACTTC
clone_size: -; d_call: -; v_call: TRBV7-2; j_call: TRBJ1-2; cdr3_aa: CASSLTGSLNYGYTF; cdr3_nt: TGTGCCAGCAGCTTGACAGGTTCCCTTAACTATGGCTACACCTTC
clone_size: -; d_call: TRBD2; v_call: TRBV9; j_call: TRBJ2-1; cdr3_aa: CASSVGSSGSNEQFF; cdr3_nt: TGTGCCAGCAGCGTAGGGTCTAGCGGGAGTAATGAGCAGTTCTTC
clone_size: -; d_call: -; v_call: TRBV29-1; j_call: TRBJ2-7; cdr3_aa: CSGLQGPHEQYF; cdr3_nt: TGCAGCGGACTACAGGGTCCCCACGAGCAGTACTTC
clone_size: few; d_call: TRBD1; v_call: TRBV7-2; j_call: TRBJ1-1; cdr3_aa: CASSSQTGVMNTEAFF; cdr3_nt: TGTGCCAGCAGCTCTCAGACAGGGGTCATGAACACTGAAGCTTTCTTT
clone_size: few; d_call: TRBD2; v_call: TRBV11-2; j_call: TRBJ2-1; cdr3_aa: CASSLWVVSGLTDDNEQFF; cdr3_nt: TGTGCCAGCAGCCTCTGGGTCGTCTCGGGACTAACGGATGACAATGAGCAGTTCTTC
clone_size: -; d_call: -; v_call: TRBV7-2; j_call: TRBJ2-7; cdr3_aa: CASSPVPGSYEQYF; cdr3_nt: TGTGCCAGCAGCCCGGTGCCGGGGTCCTACGAGCAGTACTTC
clone_size: -; d_call: -; v_call: TRBV5-1; j_call: TRBJ2-5; cdr3_aa: CASSLFGGMETQYF; cdr3_nt: TGCGCCAGCAGCTTGTTTGGGGGCATGGAGACCCAGTACTTC
clone_size: -; d_call: -; v_call: TRBV29-1; j_call: TRBJ1-1; cdr3_aa: CSAGRNTEAFF; cdr3_nt: TGCAGCGCTGGACGGAACACTGAAGCTTTCTTT
clone_size: -; d_call: -; v_call: TRBV5-1; j_call: TRBJ1-1; cdr3_aa: CASSLASSGYGEAFF; cdr3_nt: TGCGCCAGCAGCTTGGCCTCCTCCGGGTACGGTGAAGCTTTCTTT
clone_size: few; d_call: TRBD1; v_call: TRBV18; j_call: TRBJ2-4; cdr3_aa: CASPDRILAKNIQYF; cdr3_nt: TGTGCCAGCCCGGACAGGATTTTAGCCAAAAACATTCAGTACTTC
clone_size: -; d_call: -; v_call: TRBV29-1; j_call: TRBJ1-1; cdr3_aa: CSVVGPLPSGAFF; cdr3_nt: TGCAGCGTTGTAGGACCGCTACCCTCTGGAGCTTTCTTT
clone_size: -; d_call: -; v_call: TRBV21-1; j_call: TRBJ2-1; cdr3_aa: CASSKVGGTSGRAGSYNEQFF; cdr3_nt: TGTGCCAGCAGCAAAGTAGGGGGGACTAGCGGGAGGGCCGGGTCCTACAATGAGCAGTTCTTC
clone_size: -; d_call: TRBD1; v_call: TRBV2; j_call: TRBJ2-5; cdr3_aa: CASSEPQRQGWETQYF; cdr3_nt: TGTGCCAGCAGTGAACCGCAAAGACAGGGGTGGGAGACCCAGTACTTC
clone_size: -; d_call: -; v_call: TRBV29-1; j_call: TRBJ2-1; cdr3_aa: CSVPGLREQFF; cdr3_nt: TGCAGCGTCCCGGGACTTCGTGAGCAGTTCTTC
clone_size: -; d_call: -; v_call: TRBV5-6; j_call: TRBJ1-4; cdr3_aa: CASSLGFLNEKLFF; cdr3_nt: TGTGCCAGCAGCTTGGGGTTCTTAAATGAAAAACTGTTTTTT
clone_size: -; d_call: -; v_call: TRBV7-2; j_call: TRBJ1-2; cdr3_aa: CASSLQGSHCGYTF; cdr3_nt: TGTGCCAGCAGCTTGCAGGGGTCTCACTGTGGCTACACCTTC
clone_size: few; d_call: TRBD1; v_call: TRBV29-1; j_call: TRBJ2-7; cdr3_aa: CSVEAYRGRGYEQYF; cdr3_nt: TGCAGCGTTGAAGCCTACAGGGGGCGAGGATACGAGCAGTACTTC
clone_size: few; d_call: -; v_call: TRBV20-1; j_call: TRBJ2-7; cdr3_aa: CSASRRLGIPSYEQYF; cdr3_nt: TGCAGTGCTAGTAGGAGGTTAGGGATCCCTTCCTACGAGCAGTACTTC
clone_size: few; d_call: TRBD2; v_call: TRBV7-8; j_call: TRBJ2-3; cdr3_aa: CAGRLAGPTDTQYF; cdr3_nt: TGTGCCGGCCGGCTAGCGGGGCCCACAGATACGCAGTATTTT
clone_size: few; d_call: -; v_call: TRBV9; j_call: TRBJ1-2; cdr3_aa: CASSGMGAGYTF; cdr3_nt: TGTGCCAGCAGCGGAATGGGCGCTGGCTACACCTTC
clone_size: -; d_call: -; v_call: TRBV6-2/TRBV6-3; j_call: TRBJ1-5; cdr3_aa: CASSAVDWGWGNQPQHF; cdr3_nt: TGTGCCAGCAGTGCGGTGGATTGGGGATGGGGCAATCAGCCCCAGCATTTT
clone_size: few; d_call: -; v_call: TRBV9; j_call: TRBJ2-3; cdr3_aa: CASSVRLVHTDTQYF; cdr3_nt: TGTGCCAGCAGCGTGAGGCTGGTTCACACAGATACGCAGTATTTT
clone_size: -; d_call: TRBD1; v_call: TRBV29-1; j_call: TRBJ2-2; cdr3_aa: CSVALTGGPSGGELFF; cdr3_nt: TGCAGCGTTGCCCTCACAGGGGGCCCAAGCGGCGGGGAGCTGTTTTTT
clone_size: few; d_call: TRBD1; v_call: TRBV24-1; j_call: TRBJ2-5; cdr3_aa: CATSDPTGARETQYF; cdr3_nt: TGTGCCACCAGTGACCCGACAGGGGCTAGGGAGACCCAGTACTTC
clone_size: many; d_call: TRBD2; v_call: TRBV20-1; j_call: TRBJ2-7; cdr3_aa: CSATISSGRFYEQYF; cdr3_nt: TGCAGTGCTACTATTTCTAGCGGGAGGTTCTACGAGCAGTACTTC
clone_size: few; d_call: TRBD1; v_call: TRBV10-3; j_call: TRBJ2-3; cdr3_aa: CAISAGTATTDTQYF; cdr3_nt: TGTGCCATCAGCGCCGGGACAGCCACAACAGATACGCAGTATTTT
clone_size: once; d_call: -; v_call: TRBV7-9; j_call: TRBJ2-1; cdr3_aa: CANSLTPVYNEQFF; cdr3_nt: TGTGCCAACAGCCTGACCCCAGTTTACAATGAGCAGTTCTTC
clone_size: -; d_call: -; v_call: TRBV20-1; j_call: TRBJ2-6; cdr3_aa: CSARPNSGANVLTF; cdr3_nt: TGCAGTGCTAGGCCCAACTCTGGGGCCAACGTCCTGACTTTC
clone_size: few; d_call: TRBD1; v_call: TRBV29-1; j_call: TRBJ1-2; cdr3_aa: CSVDYLIPDRGYGYTF; cdr3_nt: TGCAGCGTTGATTATCTGATTCCGGACAGGGGCTATGGCTACACCTTC
clone_size: few; d_call: -; v_call: TRBV4-3; j_call: TRBJ2-6; cdr3_aa: CASSQSPGANVLTF; cdr3_nt: TGCGCCAGCAGCCAATCCCCTGGGGCCAACGTCCTGACTTTC
clone_size: few; d_call: TRBD2; v_call: TRBV7-2; j_call: TRBJ2-7; cdr3_aa: CASSSSLGTSSTYEQYF; cdr3_nt: TGTGCCAGCAGCTCCTCCCTCGGGACTAGCAGCACCTACGAGCAGTACTTC
clone_size: few; d_call: -; v_call: TRBV7-2; j_call: TRBJ1-2; cdr3_aa: CASSAQGYGYTF; cdr3_nt: TGTGCCAGCAGCGCGCAGGGATACGGCTACACCTTC
clone_size: many; d_call: -; v_call: TRBV6-5; j_call: TRBJ2-7; cdr3_aa: CASSYEQYF; cdr3_nt: TGTGCCAGCAGCTACGAGCAGTACTTC
clone_size: -; d_call: TRBD1; v_call: TRBV28; j_call: TRBJ2-7; cdr3_aa: CVSSPPTGVHEQYF; cdr3_nt: TGTGTCAGCAGCCCTCCGACAGGGGTCCACGAGCAGTACTTC
clone_size: -; d_call: -; v_call: TRBV10-3; j_call: TRBJ1-2; cdr3_aa: CAISPASEVPGYTF; cdr3_nt: TGTGCCATCAGTCCCGCGTCGGAGGTTCCTGGCTACACCTTC
clone_size: many; d_call: -; v_call: TRBV6-5; j_call: TRBJ1-2; cdr3_aa: CASWGGGYTF; cdr3_nt: TGTGCCAGCTGGGGGGGAGGCTACACCTTC